A single sample is the source of the 9 T cell receptor beta chains below, sequenced in a study of T cell responses to AZD1222 COVID-19 vaccine. The method was immunoSEQ multiplex PCR; TCRdb's version includes in-frame clones alone and lacks a portion of them. The sample lists 120,000 to 150,000 clones; over 75% were seen once. Sequences were derived from peripheral blood, sampled on day 0 of AZD1222 vaccination. The receptors were gathered from an adult in good health.

The V and J genes are TRBV15 and TRBJ1-1, with D tentatively TRBD1 (5 bases). The CDR3 contains 15 residues. Trimming took off 0 bases at V and 1 base at J, with 9 bases between the two ends. CDR1 and CDR2 (germline): LNHNV, YYDKDF (reference sequence). The CDR3 coding sequence is TGTGCCACCAGCAGAGAGGGGGGAAAGAACACTGAAGCTTTCTTT. Its translation: CATSREGGKNTEAFF.

This clone has more than one count but fewer than ten. The rearrangement uses TRBV5-4 and TRBJ2-7, with D perhaps TRBD2 (6 bases). The CDR3 has 15 amino acids. V was clipped by 4 bases and J by 0 bases, with 14 bases between them. Germline CDR1 SGHNT, CDR2 YYREEE (reference sequence). The DNA of the CDR3 is TGTGCCAGCAGCCGTGGGACTTTAAGCTCCTACGAGCAGTACTTC. Amino acids: CASSRGTLSSYEQYF.

This chain joins TRBV7-9 and TRBJ1-1, with D possibly TRBD1 on 6 matching bases. Germline lookup yields CDR1 SEHNR and CDR2 FQNEAQ (reference sequence). This CDR3 contains 14 residues. The V end was cut by 5 bases, the J end by 0 bases, with 10 bases between. The CDR3 protein is CASSPGEMNTEAFF. For the CDR3, the DNA is TGTGCCAGCAGCCCAGGGGAGATGAACACTGAAGCTTTCTTT.

The gene calls are TRBV12-1 and TRBJ1-1; no DNA check was done on the table's D call, TRBD1. TRBV12-1 is a recognized pseudogene. The CDR3 totals 15 residues. The CDR3, as DNA: TGTGCCAGCAGCCTCTTTCAGGGGTCTAACACTGAAGCTTTCTTT. Its translation: CASSLFQGSNTEAFF.

The V call is TRBV14, the J call TRBJ2-7; D is uncertain. The germline V and J ends were trimmed by 0 bases and 3 bases, with 12 bases remaining between them. Germline CDR1 is SGHDN and CDR2 is FVKESK. The CDR3 has 15 amino acids. CDR3 residues: CASSQDRVPRYEQYF. CDR3 nucleotides: TGTGCCAGCAGCCAAGATAGAGTCCCACGCTACGAGCAGTACTTC.

V and J are TRBV7-9 and TRBJ1-1; maybe TRBD1 (5 bases). Germline CDR1 is SEHNR and CDR2 is FQNEAQ (reference sequence). The germline V and J ends were trimmed by 4 bases and 0 bases, with 9 bases remaining between them. The CDR3 contains 14 residues. The CDR3 DNA reads TGTGCCAGCAGCTCCCTGGGACTGAACACTGAAGCTTTCTTT. Protein product: CASSSLGLNTEAFF.

The chain recombines TRBV2 with TRBJ2-3; the D is unclear. V dropped 8 bases and J dropped 4 bases, with 13 bases sitting between them. From germline, CDR1 is SNHLY and CDR2 FYNNEI. CDR3 length: 13 residues. The CDR3 region has the DNA TGTGCCAGCTCACCGGCCGGTGCAGATACGCAGTATTTT. The encoded protein is CASSPAGADTQYF.

This clone has a single count. This sequence joins TRBV27 and TRBJ2-1; 11 nucleotides match TRBD2. This CDR3 is built from 19 residues. Germline V gene data show CDR1 as MNHEY and CDR2 as SMNVEV (reference sequence). V lost 3 bases and J lost 1; bases outside the gene matches: 11. The CDR3 DNA reads as TGTGCCAGCAGTTTTTCTAGGTCTAGCGGGAGGCCATCCTACAATGAGCAGTTCTTC. It yields the protein CASSFSRSSGRPSYNEQFF.

The chain combines TRBV5-8 with TRBJ2-3; D unresolved. The CDR3 is 16 residues long. The germline V gene has CDR1 SGHTS and CDR2 YDEGEE. Trimming took 1 base from V and 4 from J, leaving 16 bases between them. CDR3 sequence (DNA): TGTGCCAGCAGCTTGCAACAGCCGATTAAACCAGATACGCAGTATTTT. Translating gives CASSLQQPIKPDTQYF. The variable domain in full, completed from reference TRBV5-8 and TRBJ2-3, reads EAGVTQSPTHLIKTRGQQATLRCSPISGHTSVYWYQQALGLGLQFLLWYDEGEERNRGNFPPRFSGRQFPNYSSELNVNALELEDSALYLCASSLQQPIKPDTQYFGPGTRLTVL.